This TCR beta chain was sequenced in a study of cytomegalovirus exposure and HLA in healthy donors. Study details: Inside one of the first data releases sat around 80 million unique TCRs taken from HLA-typed donors. Study-wide findings and caveats: In an earlier analysis, about 87% or about 30%: the productive usage of most TCR beta V segments. TCR beta chains numbering more than 150 were designated cytomegalovirus-associated. Reports showed the classifier diagnosing cytomegalovirus status with high specificity and sensitivity.

The ends were cut back, 5 bases at V and 0 bases at J, with 10 bases in the middle. Germline V gene sequence: CDR1 GTSNPN, CDR2 SVGIG (reference sequence). CDR3 length: 13 amino acids. As regards this clone: Its antigen is unidentified.

PCR used 60 Vbeta primers and 13 Jbeta primers. Sequenced by immunoSEQ multiplex PCR; TCRdb stores in-frame clones only, minus some. This sample has around 130,000 clones, with 65% to 90% found just once. The genes are TRBV30 and TRBJ1-1, with D possibly TRBD1 on 6 matching bases. The source is a woman aged 18 to 35 in good health and CMV-seropositive. The sample taken for sequencing was PBMCs. The CDR3 spells CAWATGMNTEAFF. CDR3 DNA: TGTGCCTGGGCCACAGGGATGAACACTGAAGCTTTCTTT.